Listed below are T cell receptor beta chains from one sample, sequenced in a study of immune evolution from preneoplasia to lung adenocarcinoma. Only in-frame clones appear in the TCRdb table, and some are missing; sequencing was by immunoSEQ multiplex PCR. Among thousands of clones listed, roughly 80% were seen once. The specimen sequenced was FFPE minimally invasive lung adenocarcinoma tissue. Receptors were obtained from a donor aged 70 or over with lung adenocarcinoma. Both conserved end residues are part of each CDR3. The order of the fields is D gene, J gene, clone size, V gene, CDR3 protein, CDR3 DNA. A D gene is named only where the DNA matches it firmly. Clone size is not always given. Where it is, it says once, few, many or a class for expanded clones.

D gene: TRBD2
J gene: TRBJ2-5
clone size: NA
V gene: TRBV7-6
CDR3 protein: CASSPYPPGGYQETQYF
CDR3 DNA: TGTGCCAGCAGCCCCTACCCGCCCGGGGGGTACCAAGAGACCCAGTACTTC

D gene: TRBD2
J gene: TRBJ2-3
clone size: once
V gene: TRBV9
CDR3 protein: CASSVALAATSTDTQYF
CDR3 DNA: TGTGCCAGCAGCGTAGCTCTAGCGGCGACTAGCACAGATACGCAGTATTTT

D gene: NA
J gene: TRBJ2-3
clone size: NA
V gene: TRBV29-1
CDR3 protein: CSVEDPNRGTDTQYF
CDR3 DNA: TGCAGCGTTGAAGACCCGAACAGGGGCACAGATACGCAGTATTTT

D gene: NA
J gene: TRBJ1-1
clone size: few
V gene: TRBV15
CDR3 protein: CATNSDRGGRWTEAFF
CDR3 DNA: TGTGCCACCAACTCGGACCGGGGGGGGCGGTGGACTGAAGCTTTCTTT

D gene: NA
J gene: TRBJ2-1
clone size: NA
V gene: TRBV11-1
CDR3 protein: CASSLLTSQNEQFF
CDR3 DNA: TGTGCCAGCAGCTTATTGACTTCTCAGAATGAGCAGTTCTTC

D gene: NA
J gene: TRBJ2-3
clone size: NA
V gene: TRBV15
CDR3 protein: CATSRDRGTGDTQYF
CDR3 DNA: TGTGCCACCAGCAGAGATCGTGGGACTGGAGATACGCAGTATTTT

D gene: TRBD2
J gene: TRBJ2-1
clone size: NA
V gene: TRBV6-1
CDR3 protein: CASSELGTSGLYNEQFF
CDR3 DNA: TGTGCCAGCAGTGAATTAGGGACTAGCGGGCTATACAATGAGCAGTTCTTC

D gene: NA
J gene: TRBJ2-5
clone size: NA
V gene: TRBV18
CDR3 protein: CASSLPGTQETQYF
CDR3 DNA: TGTGCCAGCTCACTACCCGGGACACAAGAGACCCAGTACTTC

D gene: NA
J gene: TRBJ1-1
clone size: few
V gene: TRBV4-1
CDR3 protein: CASSQEGVQNTEAFF
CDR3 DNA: TGCGCCAGCAGCCAAGAAGGTGTTCAGAACACTGAAGCTTTCTTT

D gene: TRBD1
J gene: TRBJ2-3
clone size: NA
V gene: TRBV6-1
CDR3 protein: CASTEKPGQGVTDTQYF
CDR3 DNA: TGTGCCAGCACTGAAAAACCGGGACAGGGGGTCACAGATACGCAGTATTTT

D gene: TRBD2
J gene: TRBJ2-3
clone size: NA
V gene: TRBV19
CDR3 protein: CASSSTSGSTDTQYF
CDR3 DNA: TGTGCCAGTAGTTCGACTAGCGGGAGTACAGATACGCAGTATTTT

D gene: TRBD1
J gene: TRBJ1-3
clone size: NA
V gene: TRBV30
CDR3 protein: CAWSAGQGVPRISGNTIYF
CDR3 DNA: TGTGCCTGGAGTGCGGGGCAGGGGGTTCCGCGAATCTCTGGAAACACCATATATTTT

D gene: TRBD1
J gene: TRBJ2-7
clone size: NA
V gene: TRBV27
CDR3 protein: CASFGQGAHEQYF
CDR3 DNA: TGTGCCAGTTTCGGACAGGGGGCCCACGAGCAGTACTTC

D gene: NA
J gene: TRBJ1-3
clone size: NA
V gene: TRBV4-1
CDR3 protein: CASSQELFTGDTIYF
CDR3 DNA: TGCGCCAGCAGCCAAGAGCTGTTCACCGGGGACACCATATATTTT

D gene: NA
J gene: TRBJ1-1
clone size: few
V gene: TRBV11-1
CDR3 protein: CASSVSSWNTEAFF
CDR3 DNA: TGTGCCAGCAGCGTATCCAGCTGGAACACTGAAGCTTTCTTT

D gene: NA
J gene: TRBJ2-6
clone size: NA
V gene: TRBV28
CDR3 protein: CASSQGLTMRGANVLTF
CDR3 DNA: TGTGCCAGCAGTCAAGGGCTTACGATGAGGGGGGCCAACGTCCTGACTTTC

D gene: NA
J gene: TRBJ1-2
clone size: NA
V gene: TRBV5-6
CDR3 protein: CASSLSGRNYGYTF
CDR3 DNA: TGTGCCAGCAGCTTGTCAGGGAGGAACTATGGCTACACCTTC

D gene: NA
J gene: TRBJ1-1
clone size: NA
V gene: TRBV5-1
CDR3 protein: CASSPRDFGTEAFF
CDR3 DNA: TGCGCCAGCAGCCCCCGCGACTTTGGCACTGAAGCTTTCTTT

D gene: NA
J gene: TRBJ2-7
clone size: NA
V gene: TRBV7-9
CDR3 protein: CASSLLSGYEQYF
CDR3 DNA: TGTGCCAGCAGCTTATTATCTGGTTACGAGCAGTACTTC

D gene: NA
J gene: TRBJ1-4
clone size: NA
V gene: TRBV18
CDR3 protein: CASSPYGGINEKLFF
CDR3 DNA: TGTGCCAGCTCACCATATGGGGGGATTAATGAAAAACTGTTTTTT

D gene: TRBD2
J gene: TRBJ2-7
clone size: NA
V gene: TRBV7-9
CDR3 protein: CASSFSGLAGVGSYEQYF
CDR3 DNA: TGTGCCAGCAGCTTCTCGGGACTAGCGGGAGTAGGGTCCTACGAGCAGTACTTC

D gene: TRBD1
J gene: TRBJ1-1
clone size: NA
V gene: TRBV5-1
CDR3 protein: CASSISGTGDTEAFF
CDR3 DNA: TGCGCCAGCAGCATCTCCGGGACAGGGGACACTGAAGCTTTCTTT

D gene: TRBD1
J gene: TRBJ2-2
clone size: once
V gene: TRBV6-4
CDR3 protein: CASSGDRAVTGELFF
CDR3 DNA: TGTGCCAGCAGTGGGGACAGGGCGGTAACCGGGGAGCTGTTTTTT

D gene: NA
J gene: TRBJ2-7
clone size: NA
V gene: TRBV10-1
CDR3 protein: CGSSGTPLSEQYF
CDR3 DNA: TGCGGCAGCAGTGGGACCCCACTTAGCGAGCAGTACTTC

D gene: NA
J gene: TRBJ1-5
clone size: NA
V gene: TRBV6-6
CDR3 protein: CASSYSGVNNQPQHF
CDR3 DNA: TGTGCCAGCAGTTACTCCGGGGTCAACAATCAGCCCCAGCATTTT

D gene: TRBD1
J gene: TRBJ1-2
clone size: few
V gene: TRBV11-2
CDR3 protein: CASSSKTGGYTF
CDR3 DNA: TGTGCCAGCAGCTCCAAGACAGGGGGCTACACCTTC

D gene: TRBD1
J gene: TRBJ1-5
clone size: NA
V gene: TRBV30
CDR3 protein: CAWRKGTGNQPQHF
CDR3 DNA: TGTGCCTGGCGAAAAGGGACAGGGAATCAGCCCCAGCATTTT

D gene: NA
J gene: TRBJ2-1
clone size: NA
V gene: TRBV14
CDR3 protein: CASSQEASRPGMFDEQFF
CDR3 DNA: TGTGCCAGCAGCCAAGAAGCTTCAAGACCAGGTATGTTCGATGAGCAGTTCTTC

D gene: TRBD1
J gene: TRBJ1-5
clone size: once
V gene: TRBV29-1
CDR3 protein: CSVVTEGAGGNQPQHF
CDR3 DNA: TGCAGCGTTGTTACGGAGGGGGCAGGGGGGAATCAGCCCCAGCATTTT

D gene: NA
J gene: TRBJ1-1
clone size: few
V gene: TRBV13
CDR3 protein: CASSLRRRIEAFF
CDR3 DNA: TGTGCCAGCAGCTTGAGAAGACGGATTGAAGCTTTCTTT

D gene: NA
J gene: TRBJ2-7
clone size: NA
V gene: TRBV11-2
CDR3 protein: CASSLGGEVSHEQYF
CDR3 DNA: TGTGCCAGCAGCTTAGGGGGGGAGGTGTCCCACGAGCAGTACTTC

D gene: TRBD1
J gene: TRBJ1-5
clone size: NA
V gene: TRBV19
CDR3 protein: CASKPDRDPHQPQHF
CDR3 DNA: TGTGCCAGTAAGCCGGACAGGGACCCCCATCAGCCCCAGCATTTT

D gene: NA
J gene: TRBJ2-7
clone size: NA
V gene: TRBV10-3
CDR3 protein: CAISESVPQVVSGYEQYF
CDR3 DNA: TGTGCCATCAGTGAGTCTGTTCCTCAAGTGGTGTCGGGCTACGAGCAGTACTTC

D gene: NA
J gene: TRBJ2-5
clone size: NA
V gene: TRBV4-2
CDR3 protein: CASSQEGLQETQYF
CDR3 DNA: TGTGCCAGCAGCCAAGAAGGCTTGCAAGAGACCCAGTACTTC

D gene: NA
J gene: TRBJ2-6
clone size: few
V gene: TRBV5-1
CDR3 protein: CASSLNTGVASGANVLTF
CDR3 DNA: TGCGCCAGCAGCTTGAATACAGGAGTAGCCTCTGGGGCCAACGTCCTGACTTTC

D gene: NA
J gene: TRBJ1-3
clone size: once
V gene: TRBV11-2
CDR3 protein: CASSVRTASGNTIYF
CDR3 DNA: TGTGCCAGCAGCGTGAGGACAGCCTCTGGAAACACCATATATTTT

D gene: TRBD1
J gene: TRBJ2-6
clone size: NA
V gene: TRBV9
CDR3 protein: CASSVARTGSGANVLTF
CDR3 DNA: TGTGCCAGCAGCGTAGCTAGGACAGGGAGTGGGGCCAACGTCCTGACTTTC

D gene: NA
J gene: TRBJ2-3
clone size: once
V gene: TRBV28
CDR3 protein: CASRRLDSDTDTQYF
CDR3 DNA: TGTGCCAGCCGGCGTTTGGACTCCGACACAGATACGCAGTATTTT

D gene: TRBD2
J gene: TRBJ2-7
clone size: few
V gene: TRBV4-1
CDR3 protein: CASSQVAGEWYEQYF
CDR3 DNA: TGCGCCAGCAGCCAAGTGGCGGGAGAATGGTACGAGCAGTACTTC

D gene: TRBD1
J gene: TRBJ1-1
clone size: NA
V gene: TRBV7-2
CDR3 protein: CASSLGQGNTEAFF
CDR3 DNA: TGTGCCAGCAGCTTGGGACAGGGGAACACTGAAGCTTTCTTT

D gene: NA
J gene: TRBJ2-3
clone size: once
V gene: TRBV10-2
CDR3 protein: CASSEAGSGTDTQYF
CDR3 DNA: TGCGCCAGCAGTGAGGCCGGGAGTGGAACAGATACGCAGTATTTT

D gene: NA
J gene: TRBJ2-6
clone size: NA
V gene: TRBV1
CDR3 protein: CTSSKFCLCKIRANVLTF
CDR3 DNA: TGCACCAGCAGCAAGTTCTGTTTGTGCAAAATTCGGGCCAACGTCCTGACTTTC

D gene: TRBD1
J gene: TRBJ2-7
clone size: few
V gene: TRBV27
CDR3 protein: CASSLDRGSYEQYF
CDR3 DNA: TGTGCCAGCAGTTTAGACAGGGGCAGCTACGAGCAGTACTTC

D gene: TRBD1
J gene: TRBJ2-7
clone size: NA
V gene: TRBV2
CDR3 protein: CASSPPGGSYEQYF
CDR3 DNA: TGTGCCAGCAGCCCCCCAGGGGGATCCTACGAGCAGTACTTC

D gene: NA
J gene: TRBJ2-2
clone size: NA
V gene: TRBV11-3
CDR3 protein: CASSLGVGSTGELFF
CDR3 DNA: TGTGCCAGCAGCTTGGGTGTGGGGAGTACCGGGGAGCTGTTTTTT

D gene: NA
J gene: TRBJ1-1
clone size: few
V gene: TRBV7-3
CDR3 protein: CASSLLGGTEAFF
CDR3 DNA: TGTGCCAGCAGCCTTCTGGGGGGGACTGAAGCTTTCTTT

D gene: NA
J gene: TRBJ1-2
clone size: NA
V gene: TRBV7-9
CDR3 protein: CASSLAMGANYGYTF
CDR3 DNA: TGTGCCAGCAGCTTAGCGATGGGAGCTAACTATGGCTACACCTTC

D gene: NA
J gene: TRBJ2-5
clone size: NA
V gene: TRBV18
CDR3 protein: CASSQVEETQYF
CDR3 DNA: TGTGCCAGCTCACAGGTGGAAGAGACCCAGTACTTC

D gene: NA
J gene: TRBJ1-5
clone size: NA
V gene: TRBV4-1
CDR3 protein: CASSQDGGVSIYNQPQHF
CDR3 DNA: TGCGCCAGCAGCCAAGATGGCGGAGTCTCGATATACAATCAGCCCCAGCATTTT

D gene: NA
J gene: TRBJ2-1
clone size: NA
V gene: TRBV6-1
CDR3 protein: CASSEGVQGGNEQFF
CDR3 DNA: TGTGCCAGCAGTGAAGGTGTACAGGGGGGGAATGAGCAGTTCTTC

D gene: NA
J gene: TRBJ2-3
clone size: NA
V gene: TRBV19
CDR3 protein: CASSSYVGTDTQYF
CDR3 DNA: TGTGCCAGTAGTTCTTATGTGGGGACAGATACGCAGTATTTT

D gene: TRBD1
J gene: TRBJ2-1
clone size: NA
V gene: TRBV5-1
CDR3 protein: CASSSGQGSANEQFF
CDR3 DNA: TGCGCCAGCAGCTCAGGACAGGGTTCGGCCAATGAGCAGTTCTTC

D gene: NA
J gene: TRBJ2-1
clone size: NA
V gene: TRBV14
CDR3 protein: CASSLGTSRGNNEQFF
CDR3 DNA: TGTGCCAGCAGCCTCGGGACCTCGAGGGGGAACAATGAGCAGTTCTTC

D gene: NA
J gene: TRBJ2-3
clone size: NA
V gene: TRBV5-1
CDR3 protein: CASSLGTVSFTDTQYF
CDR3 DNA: TGCGCCAGCAGCTTGGGGACAGTCTCTTTCACAGATACGCAGTATTTT

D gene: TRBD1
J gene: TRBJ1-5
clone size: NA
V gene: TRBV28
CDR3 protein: CASTRRDRAQPQHF
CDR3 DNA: TGTGCCAGCACCCGACGGGACAGGGCTCAGCCCCAGCATTTT

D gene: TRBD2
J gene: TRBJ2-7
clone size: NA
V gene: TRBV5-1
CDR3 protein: CASSERENPTYEQYF
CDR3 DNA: TGCGCCAGCAGTGAGCGGGAGAACCCCACCTACGAGCAGTACTTC

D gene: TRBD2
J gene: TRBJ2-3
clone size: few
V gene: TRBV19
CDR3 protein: CASSPWTSGSSDTQYF
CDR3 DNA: TGTGCCAGTAGCCCATGGACTAGCGGGAGTTCAGATACGCAGTATTTT

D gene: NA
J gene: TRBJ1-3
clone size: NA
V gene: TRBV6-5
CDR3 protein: CASRRTVGNTIYF
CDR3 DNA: TGTGCCAGCAGGAGGACAGTGGGAAACACCATATATTTT

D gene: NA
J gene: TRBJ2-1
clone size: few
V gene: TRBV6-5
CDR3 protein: CASSAGHEQFF
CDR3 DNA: TGTGCCAGCAGCGCAGGGCATGAGCAGTTCTTC

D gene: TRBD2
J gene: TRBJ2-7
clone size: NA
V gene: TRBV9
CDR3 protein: CASSRGVESYEQYF
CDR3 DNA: TGTGCCAGCAGCCGGGGGGTGGAATCCTACGAGCAGTACTTC